This is a list of T cell receptor beta chains from one sample in a study of a mutant IDH1 vaccine in newly diagnosed glioma. Produced via immunoSEQ multiplex PCR; TCRdb's table is partial and in-frame only. The sample carries about 60,000 clones, over 75% recorded once. Their cognate antigens are unknown. Material: PBMCs, obtained from a glioma patient whose treatment included an IDH1 peptide vaccine. These receptors were collected from a man between 18 and 35 years old with glioma. The CDR3 runs from the conserved cysteine through the conserved F or W. A D gene is named only where the DNA matches it firmly. Where a row states a size, it is once, few, many or the class of an expanded clone; other rows omit it.

TRBD1,15,TRBJ1-1,-,TRBV7-9,TGTGCCAGCAGCCCACAGGGGGCGTCTAGGATCGAAGCTTTCTTT,CASSPQGASRIEAFF
-,12,TRBJ2-1,-,TRBV30,TGTGCCTGGAGGGGAAGGGGCTGGGAGCAGTTCTTC,CAWRGRGWEQFF
-,17,TRBJ2-2,-,TRBV5-4,TGTGCCAGCAGCAAGTCTCTCGACGGCGCGAACACCGGGGAGCTGTTTTTT,CASSKSLDGANTGELFF
-,14,TRBJ2-7,-,TRBV7-2,TGTGCCAGCAGCTTAAACCGGGACACCATCGAGCAGTACTTC,CASSLNRDTIEQYF
TRBD1,20,TRBJ1-1,-,TRBV10-3,TGTGCCATCAGTGAGTCGGGACAGGGGAAACTATCAATCATGAACACTGAAGCTTTCTTT,CAISESGQGKLSIMNTEAFF
-,17,TRBJ2-3,-,TRBV5-4,TGTGCCAGCAGCTTGATGGCCCTCCCCATTAGCGCAGATACGCAGTATTTT,CASSLMALPISADTQYF
TRBD2,14,TRBJ2-5,-,TRBV5-8,TGTGCCAGCAGCCGCCGGGGGGGTGGGCAGACCCAGTACTTC,CASSRRGGGQTQYF
-,14,TRBJ1-2,-,TRBV19,TGTGCCAGTAGTTACCAGGGAACGAACTATGGCTACACCTTC,CASSYQGTNYGYTF
-,14,TRBJ1-1,few,TRBV7-9,TGTGCCAGCAGCTTAGAAAGGGGGGGGACTGAAGCTTTCTTT,CASSLERGGTEAFF
-,16,TRBJ1-4,-,TRBV15,TGTGCCACCAGTTCACAGTCCCGATGGACTAATGAAAAACTGTTTTTT,CATSSQSRWTNEKLFF
-,13,TRBJ2-3,-,TRBV7-2,TGTGCCAGCAGCTTACACGGCGGTCGTACGCAGTATTTT,CASSLHGGRTQYF
-,12,TRBJ1-1,-,TRBV30,TGTGCCTGGAGTCGGTCCGGGTCTGAAGCTTTCTTT,CAWSRSGSEAFF
TRBD1,19,TRBJ1-5,-,TRBV28,TGTGCCAGCACCAAGGGACAGGGGGCTAATTTGGTTGGCAATCAGCCCCAGCATTTT,CASTKGQGANLVGNQPQHF
-,18,TRBJ2-2,-,TRBV9,TGTGCCAGCAGCCAGCAGCAGGGCTATTTGGGGGACACCGGGGAGCTGTTTTTT,CASSQQQGYLGDTGELFF